The T cell receptor (beta chain) described here comes from a study of response to subunit inactivated influenza vaccine. Trimming took off 6 bases at V and 9 bases at J, with 25 bases between the two ends. CDR1 is MNHGY, CDR2 SAAAGT, per germline. CDR3 length: 16 residues. Turning to this clonotype: Its antigen remains unidentified.

MiXCR, applied by TCRdb to the RT-PCR reads, yields one record per CDR3 protein. In the table there are hundreds of thousands of distinct CDR3 sequences, less than 20% of which are singletons. The study's findings and limits: Authors proposed each seasonal influenza vaccination draws in few new T cells.

V is TRBV6-8 and J is TRBJ2-3; D possibly uses TRBD1 or TRBD2 (5 bases each). The receptor comes from a man aged 50-60 years who received an inactivated influenza vaccine. This material consisted of PBMCs from blood, taken more than 4 days after vaccination. CDR3 nucleotides: TGTGCCAGCAGCCCCCCCCGAGGGGACCTAGCAGGGACGCAGTATTTT. Amino acids: CASSPPRGDLAGTQYF.